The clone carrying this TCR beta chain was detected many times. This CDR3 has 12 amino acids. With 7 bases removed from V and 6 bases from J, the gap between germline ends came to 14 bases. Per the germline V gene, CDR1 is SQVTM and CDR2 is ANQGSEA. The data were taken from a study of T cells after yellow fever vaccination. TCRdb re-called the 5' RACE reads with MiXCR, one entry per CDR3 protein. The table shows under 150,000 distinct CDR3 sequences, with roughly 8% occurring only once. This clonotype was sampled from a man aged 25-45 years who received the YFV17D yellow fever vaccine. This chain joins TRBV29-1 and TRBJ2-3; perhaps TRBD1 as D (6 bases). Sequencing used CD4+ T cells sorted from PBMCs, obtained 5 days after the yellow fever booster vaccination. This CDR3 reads CSEKGVSDTQYF. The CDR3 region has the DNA TGCAGCGAAAAGGGGGTTTCGGATACGCAGTATTTT.